The sequence of this T cell receptor beta chain was determined in a study of T cell responses to AZD1222 COVID-19 vaccine (dated by TCRdb to about 2021). About the full investigation: TCR sequencing was performed for over 230 trial participants, of whom about 200 were given two doses of AZD1222 and about 25 were given two doses of MenACWY control vaccine. Trial participants were enrolled into age subgroups of 18-55, 56-69 and 70-plus years, which contained around 150, 29 and 61 TCR-sequenced participants, respectively.

The intended sense of this specimen's time point label: baseline before first vaccination. What the treatment or condition label conveys for this sample: meningococcal conjugate vaccine given as trial control. Vaccinee samples came from UK trials COV001 and COV002, including a single-blind randomized controlled phase 2/3 trial of AZD1222 (ChAdOx1 nCoV-19) in healthy adults. For TCRbeta chain sequencing, PBMC samples from trial participants were taken at day 0 and at day 28 after the second dose. Results the study describes overall, beyond this receptor: Participants were mostly white British, with more females than males. The authors suggested clonal diversity may have been underestimated. CD4 TCRs associated with the vaccine covered the entire spike protein, and the dominant responses were in regions 160-218 and 743-854. Because no day 14 peak-response samples were available, the repertoires could be characterized only after the peak T cell response. After two AZD1222 doses, spike-specific TCR breadth and depth were significantly higher than at day 0 and than in MenACWY recipients. Nearly half of unique spike-specific TCRs reportedly recognized epitopes outside regions mutated in the B.1.351 and B.1.1.7 variants. Only five or six AZD1222 recipients were SARS-CoV-2 seropositive at baseline, limiting conclusions about previously exposed vaccinees. In the small 56-69-year group, the increase in depth fell short of significance, most likely because of low power.

This clone was counted once. Its antigen is currently not known. Nothing much larger sits one base from this clone, and base qualities are not available. The CDR3 regions of human TCRbeta chains were analyzed by immunosequencing. Per the authors' processing: TCRs in the repertoires were matched against a reference library of SARS-CoV-2-specific TCRs that had been generated with the MIRA antigen-specificity platform. Breadth was defined as the fraction of unique TCRs that were SARS-CoV-2-associated, and depth was defined as the fraction of total T cells that were SARS-CoV-2-associated. Using the MIRA data, each spike-specific TCR was mapped to the spike region that the TCR reacts to and placed in a CD4 or CD8 class. Log10-transformed breadth and depth values were compared by one-way ANOVA with Sidak's multiple comparisons tests. Drawn from immuneACCESS, this table holds only the in-frame rearrangements with V and J called that TCRdb kept. Clones are partly lost; checked studies trace under half to an unresolved V gene and leave the rest unexplained. That table is the source of V, J and clone size, and D and trimming were worked out from the DNA. This sample has some 100,000 clones in its table, and 70% to 90% of those were observed once. Clones ranked in the top ten supply over 10% of the sample.

This sequence originates from an adult in good health. The sample consisted of peripheral blood, taken on day 0 of MenACWY control vaccination.

The CDR3: CASSLAAGHLNYGYTF. The nucleotide sequence is given as TGTGCCAGCAGCTTAGCTGCGGGCCACCTTAACTATGGCTACACCTTC. This chain joins TRBV7-9 to TRBJ1-2; the D segment cannot be called with confidence. Inclusive of the bounding cysteine and phenylalanine, the CDR3 is 16 residues long. Only the CDR3 region is kept as DNA, spanning 48 bases read in frame from base 1. V lost 0 bases and J lost 1 base; the stretch between them is 12 bases long. The germline V gene (reference sequence) specifies SEHNR as CDR1 and FQNEAQ as CDR2.